The rows below give T cell receptor beta chains drawn from one sample of a study of early stage breast cancer tumors. The method was immunoSEQ multiplex PCR; TCRdb's version includes in-frame clones alone and lacks a portion of them. The data contain 70,000 or so clones, approximately 84% of them singletons. Specimen: blood. These TCRs come from a person aged 35 to 50 with breast cancer. Both conserved end residues are trimmed from each CDR3.

J	V	CDR3
TRBJ1-2	TRBV7-8	ASSPTSQGEVYGYT
TRBJ2-3	TRBV5-1	ASSPVALDTDTQY
TRBJ2-3	TRBV27	ASSEKPPGLAGTRDTQY
TRBJ1-4	TRBV29-1	SGTWTNEKLF
TRBJ1-3	TRBV27	ASSLAGFGNTIY
TRBJ1-2	TRBV7-9	ASSLVGTGLHGYT
TRBJ1-4	TRBV2	ASRPRQGWDGKLF
TRBJ1-2	TRBV11-2	ASSRTGFGYT
TRBJ1-2	TRBV29-1	SVQGWDGYT
TRBJ1-5	TRBV19	ATERGGNQPQH
TRBJ2-1	TRBV18	ASSPTSSFYNEQF
TRBJ2-7	TRBV6-5	ASSYGREGDEQY
TRBJ1-3	TRBV7-6	ASSLKGAPGNTIY
TRBJ2-3	TRBV19	ASSIFGTSTDTQY
TRBJ1-4	TRBV15	ATSRSRQTATNEKLF
TRBJ1-2	TRBV7-9	ASSLQTVYGYT
TRBJ2-2	TRBV27	ASGQRGTGELF
TRBJ2-5	TRBV5-4	ASSKGPGETQY
TRBJ1-1	TRBV28	ASRRTANTEAF
TRBJ2-7	TRBV7-2	ASSLVRVAGPDEQY
TRBJ2-5	TRBV25-1	ASSEQGPEKETQY
TRBJ2-7	TRBV7-2	ASRSAGTSFSEQY
TRBJ1-3	TRBV5-1	ASSLSTGGNTIY
TRBJ1-3	TRBV11-2	ASSHRRSSGNTIY
TRBJ2-3	TRBV19	ASSLLGETDTQY
TRBJ2-7	TRBV5-6	ASSPGYSKYEQY
TRBJ1-2	TRBV28	ASSSAKGPFYGYT
TRBJ2-2	TRBV5-1	ASSSGQATGELF
TRBJ2-3	TRBV13	ASSRGQGPDTQY
TRBJ2-7	TRBV15	ATSRDFGTDYEQY
TRBJ1-1	TRBV6-5	ASSYSPGLNTEAF
TRBJ2-2	TRBV7-9	ASRLGQGSTGELF
TRBJ1-2	TRBV5-1	ASSLTRPDYGYT